The next 8 T cell receptor beta chains were all read from a single sample in a study of T cells in Graves' hyperthyroidism and ophthalmopathy. TCR beta CDR3 region amplification was performed from RNA transcripts. With the HTBI primer set, the TCR CDR3 went through a first round of RT-PCR. Using its own MiXCR run on the multiplex PCR reads, TCRdb lists one record per CDR3 protein. The top ten clones hold less than 20% of a sample with fewer than 850,000 distinct CDR3 sequences, around 16% of them seen once. Sequences were obtained from blood. These receptors all come from a man aged 50 or older with Graves' hyperthyroidism.

In this sample, this clonotype turned up many times. The DNA for the CDR3 is TGTGCCAGCAGCACCCTGGGAGGGGATAGGGATGGCTACACCTTC. As protein: CASSTLGGDRDGYTF. The V and J genes are TRBV5-6 and TRBJ1-2, with D perhaps matching TRBD1 (5 bases). Germline V gives CDR1 SGHDT, CDR2 YYEEEE. V lost 4 bases, J lost 6 bases, and 19 bases lay in between. The CDR3 contains 15 residues.

The table lists this clonotype with many counts. The chain recombines TRBV20-1 with TRBJ1-2; D ambiguous. This CDR3 contains 12 residues. Germline values: CDR1 DFQATT, CDR2 SNEGSKA (reference sequence). V lost 6 bases to trimming and J lost 8 bases, with 16 bases between them. CDR3 in amino acids: CSATTSSGGYTF. The CDR3, as DNA: TGCAGTGCCACTACATCCTCGGGAGGCTACACCTTC.

This clonotype was picked up a small number of times. A read error may explain this, as a much larger clone is one base away. The chain has TRBV12-3 or TRBV12-4 and TRBJ2-3; tentatively, D is TRBD2 (6 bases). The CDR3 is 15 residues long. V was pared by 8 bases and J by 1 base, with 16 bases between. CDR3 bases: TGTGCCAGCGATTCCGGGGCTAGCGGCACAGATACGCAGTATTTT. It yields the protein CASDSGASGTDTQYF.

This clonotype was seen a few times. The chain links TRBV24-1 to TRBJ1-2; the D gene is possibly TRBD1 (5 bases). Germline CDR1 KGHDR, CDR2 SFDVKD. The CDR3 loop spans 12 amino acids. V shed 10 bases and J shed 0 bases, with 8 bases lying between them. CDR3 DNA sequence: TGTGCCACGCGGGGCACTAACTATGGCTACACCTTC. This gives the protein CATRGTNYGYTF.

This clonotype was observed at least ten times. The V gene is TRBV12-3 or TRBV12-4, the J gene TRBJ1-2; D unresolved. Trimming took off 3 bases at V and 2 bases at J, with 10 bases between the two ends. The CDR3 is 14 amino acids. The chain's CDR3 is CASSFDVLNYGYTF. Written as DNA, the CDR3 is TGTGCCAGCAGTTTTGATGTACTGAACTATGGCTACACCTTC.

This clonotype was found many times. V is TRBV28 and J is TRBJ1-1; 7 bases line up with TRBD1. This CDR3 is 13 amino acids long. J gave up 6 bases and V 7 bases, and 8 bases lay outside the gene matches. Germline V gene sequence: CDR1 MDHEN, CDR2 SYDVKM. This CDR3 is CASKKGGRAEAFF. DNA of the CDR3: TGTGCCAGCAAAAAAGGGGGCCGCGCTGAAGCTTTCTTT.

This clonotype was seen at least ten times. This chain uses TRBV7-3 with TRBJ1-6, with D uncertain. Trimming took off 2 bases at V and 8 bases at J, with 7 bases between the two ends. The CDR3 extends over 13 amino acids. CDR1 SGHTA and CDR2 FQGTGA come from the germline V gene. In nucleotides, the CDR3 is TGTGCCAGCAGCTTATCGGGAGATTCACCCCTCCACTTT. The encoded protein is CASSLSGDSPLHF.

V is TRBV11-2 and J is TRBJ2-6, with D possibly being TRBD1 or TRBD2 (5 bases each). This CDR3 contains 20 residues. Germline V CDR1 and CDR2: SGHAT, FQNNGV. The V and J ends lost 2 bases and 0 bases respectively, with 20 bases between them. CDR3 residues: CASSLRGRDHLSSGANVLTF. In nucleotides, the CDR3 is TGTGCCAGCAGCTTACGGGGCCGCGACCATCTGAGCTCTGGGGCCAACGTCCTGACTTTC.